The 29 T cell receptor beta chains in this list originate from one sample, sequenced in a study of cytomegalovirus exposure and HLA in healthy donors. Here immunoSEQ multiplex PCR was the method, and the copy in TCRdb shows in-frame clones only, minus some. The sample lists 200,000 to 250,000 clones, around 86% occurring once. Sequenced sample: PBMCs. The source is a young woman in good health and CMV-seropositive.

The rearrangement joins TRBV27 to TRBJ2-1, with 10 positions matching TRBD2. The germline V gene has CDR1 MNHEY and CDR2 SMNVEV (reference sequence). The CDR3 has 17 amino acids. V trimming: 5 bases; J trimming: 4 bases; junction bases outside the gene matches: 11. The CDR3 DNA follows: TGTGCCAGCAGTCCTTGGACTAGCGGAGGCCCTTACAATGAGCAGTTCTTC. This gives the protein CASSPWTSGGPYNEQFF.

Comment on this clone: This sample includes further DNA sequences coding for the same CDR3. V is TRBV5-1 and J is TRBJ2-1; no clear D. Germline V gene lookup returns CDR1 SGHRS and CDR2 YFSETQ. The CDR3 runs 13 residues. Deletions cut 4 bases from V and 0 bases from J, with 5 bases between. The CDR3 reads CASSGSSYNEQFF. CDR3 DNA: TGCGCCAGCAGCGGCAGCTCCTACAATGAGCAGTTCTTC.

CDR3 coding DNA: TGTGCCAGCAGCCGTCTCGGCGGGAGGCTAGGCACAGATACGCAGTATTTT. Amino acids: CASSRLGGRLGTDTQYF. This chain joins TRBV12-1 and TRBJ2-3; the D call TRBD2 from the table was never checked on the DNA. TRBV12-1 constitutes a pseudogene. The CDR3 extends over 17 amino acids.

The rearrangement links TRBV28 to TRBJ2-7; a possible D gene is TRBD1 (5 bases). V gave up 5 bases and J gave up 5 bases, with 19 bases separating them. The CDR3 has 15 amino acids. Germline V gene data show CDR1 as MDHEN and CDR2 as SYDVKM. Here the CDR3 reads CASSPDPWGVNEQYF. CDR3 in DNA: TGTGCCAGCAGTCCCGACCCCTGGGGCGTAAACGAGCAGTACTTC.

The V and J genes are TRBV4-1 and TRBJ2-7, with a possible D match to TRBD1 (6 bases). Trimming removed 2 bases at V and 4 bases at J, with 12 bases between. CDR1 and CDR2 (germline): MGHRA, YSYEKL. The CDR3 runs 14 residues. The CDR3 DNA sequence: TGCGCCAGCAGCCAACAAAACAGGGAGTACGAGCAGTACTTC. Its protein product is CASSQQNREYEQYF.

The chain joins TRBV27 to TRBJ1-1; 7 bases are a match to TRBD1. J lost 3 bases, V lost 5 bases, and 9 bases had no gene match. Germline CDR1 and CDR2: MNHEY and SMNVEV (reference sequence). CDR3 length: 15 residues. In DNA, the CDR3 is TGTGCCAGCAGTGCGCCGGCAGGGGGTGACACTGAAGCTTTCTTT. Its translation is CASSAPAGGDTEAFF.

This clone was counted a few times. The chain has TRBV12-2 and TRBJ2-7; whether TRBD1, the table's D call, matches the DNA was not checked. TRBV12-2 is noted as a pseudogene. The CDR3 is 18 residues long. This chain's CDR3 is CASRLMGPERLTSYEQYF. In nucleotides, the CDR3 is TGTGCAAGTCGCCTAATGGGGCCGGAGCGCTTGACCTCCTACGAGCAGTACTTC.

This CDR3 reads CASSGPGQGADEQYF. CDR3 bases: TGTGCCAGCAGTGGCCCGGGACAGGGGGCCGACGAGCAGTACTTC. The rearrangement links TRBV27 to TRBJ2-7; 12 bases are shared with TRBD1. The V segment lost 5 bases and the J segment 5 bases; nucleotides outside the gene matches: 7. The length of the CDR3 is 15 residues. The germline gives CDR1 MNHEY, CDR2 SMNVEV (reference sequence).

This chain uses TRBV5-1 with TRBJ2-3; 7 positions agree with TRBD1. The V and J ends lost 7 bases and 2 bases, in that order; junction bases with no gene match: 10. The CDR3 runs 15 residues. Looked up from germline, CDR1 is SGHRS and CDR2 is YFSETQ. CDR3 residues: CASGHRGRPTDTQYF. The CDR3 nucleotides read TGCGCCAGCGGTCACAGGGGCCGTCCCACAGATACGCAGTATTTT.

The rearrangement uses TRBV28 and TRBJ2-1; 7 positions match TRBD2. CDR3 size: 16 residues. The V gene end was trimmed by 3 bases and the J gene end by 5 bases; junction bases not matched to a gene: 10. CDR1 is MDHEN and CDR2 is SYDVKM in the germline V gene. CDR3 nucleotides: TGTGCCAGCAGTTTCCTAGTTGGGGAGGGACACAATGAGCAGTTCTTC. Translating it yields CASSFLVGEGHNEQFF.

The genes are TRBV9 and TRBJ2-5, with 7 bases that match TRBD1. Germline assignment: CDR1 SGDLS and CDR2 YYNGEE. The V gene end was trimmed by 4 bases and the J gene end by 0 bases; junction bases not matched to a gene: 9. The CDR3 sequence is 16 residues long. The CDR3 DNA sequence: TGTGCCAGCAGCACCGGACAGGTCAACCACCAAGAGACCCAGTACTTC. Its translation: CASSTGQVNHQETQYF.

This clone has a single count. The V and J genes are TRBV10-3 and TRBJ2-6; 9 nucleotides agree with TRBD1. This CDR3 is built from 17 residues. Germline lookup yields CDR1 ENHRY and CDR2 SYGVKD. Trimming took 5 bases from V and 0 from J; bases not matched to a gene: 5. CDR3 sequence reads: CAISLGTGSSGANVLTF. The CDR3 DNA reads as TGTGCCATCAGTTTGGGGACAGGGTCCTCTGGGGCCAACGTCCTGACTTTC.

A remark on this clone: Other DNA variants within this sample encode the same CDR3. The chain uses TRBV5-6 and TRBJ2-7, with 7 bases that match TRBD1. This CDR3 is built from 13 residues. In germline, CDR1 is SGHDT, CDR2 YYEEEE. Trimming at V came to 0 bases and at J to 5 bases, leaving 2 bases not matched to a gene. Here the CDR3 DNA reads TGTGCCAGCAGCTTGGTCAGGGGGAACGAGCAGTACTTC. This encodes CASSLVRGNEQYF.

For this clone: Additional DNA sequences in this sample encode the identical CDR3. This rearrangement joins TRBV27 to TRBJ2-1; 14 nucleotides agree with TRBD2. The germline CDR1 and CDR2 sequences are MNHEY and SMNVEV (reference sequence). The CDR3 contains 15 residues. The ends lost 2 bases at V and 6 bases at J; junction bases unmatched: 0. The CDR3 sequence: CASSLGTSGSNEQFF. CDR3 DNA sequence: TGTGCCAGCAGTTTAGGGACTAGCGGGAGCAATGAGCAGTTCTTC.

The chain carries TRBV7-2 and TRBJ2-7, with D tentatively TRBD2 (6 bases). Germline CDR1 and CDR2: SGHTA and FQGNSA. The CDR3 runs to 13 residues. V was cut by 4 bases and J by 3 bases, with 10 bases left in between. The CDR3, as DNA: TGTGCCAGCAGCTGGGGACTCAGCTACGAGCAGTACTTC. Encoded protein: CASSWGLSYEQYF.

The V call is TRBV30, the J call TRBJ2-7; no clear D. The CDR3 runs 14 residues. The germline CDR1 and CDR2 sequences are GTSNPN and SVGIG (reference sequence). The ends were cut back, 4 bases at V and 3 bases at J, with 16 bases in the middle. The DNA for the CDR3 is TGTGCCTGGAAGTTGCCAGGATCACTCTACGAGCAGTACTTC. Residues: CAWKLPGSLYEQYF.

This chain joins TRBV2 and TRBJ1-4, with 8 positions matching TRBD1. The CDR3 runs 14 residues. V lost 6 bases, J lost 8 bases, and 8 bases stayed unmatched. CDR1 is SNHLY and CDR2 is FYNNEI in the germline V gene. CDR3 region: CASRGQAQGEKLFF. CDR3 nucleotides: TGTGCCAGCAGGGGACAGGCCCAGGGGGAAAAACTGTTTTTT. Supplemented by reference TRBV2 and TRBJ1-4, the full variable domain reads EPEVTQTPSHQVTQMGQEVILRCVPISNHLYFYWYRQILGQKVEFLVSFYNNEISEKSEIFDDQFSVERPDGSNFTLKIRSTKLEDSAMYFCASRGQAQGEKLFFGSGTQLSVL.

The chain joins TRBV4-2 to TRBJ2-7, with a tentative D call TRBD2 (5 bases). Per germline, CDR1 LGHNA and CDR2 YNFKEQ. V shed 0 bases and J shed 0 bases, with 12 bases lying between them. The CDR3 length is 16 residues. The CDR3 DNA follows: TGTGCCAGCAGCCAAGATGCAGGCAGCGGCTCCTACGAGCAGTACTTC. Protein product: CASSQDAGSGSYEQYF.

The V and J genes are TRBV5-6 and TRBJ1-2; D gene unclear. Germline CDR1 reads SGHDT; CDR2 reads YYEEEE. The CDR3 consists of 14 residues. Trimming cost V 3 bases and J 0 bases, with 9 bases left between them. The CDR3 DNA is TGTGCCAGCAGCTCTATCGGGTCTAACTATGGCTACACCTTC. Protein product: CASSSIGSNYGYTF.

The V call is TRBV27, the J call TRBJ2-1; unclear D gene. V was pared by 0 bases and J by 0 bases, with 12 bases between. CDR3 length: 17 amino acids. The germline V gene encodes CDR1 MNHEY and CDR2 SMNVEV (reference sequence). The CDR3 sequence is CASSLSDAESSYNEQFF. The CDR3 DNA reads TGTGCCAGCAGTTTATCCGATGCGGAAAGCTCCTACAATGAGCAGTTCTTC.

The genes are TRBV14 and TRBJ2-3; 9 bases fit TRBD1. The V gene end was trimmed by 4 bases and the J gene end by 5 bases; junction bases not matched to a gene: 10. Germline CDR1 SGHDN, CDR2 FVKESK. This CDR3 is 16 amino acids long. The CDR3 region has the DNA TGTGCCAGCAGCCCGCCTCCGACAGGGGGGAGAGATACGCAGTATTTT. Amino acids: CASSPPPTGGRDTQYF. Drawing the rest from reference TRBV14 and TRBJ2-3, the complete variable domain is EAGVTQFPSHSVIEKGQTVTLRCDPISGHDNLYWYRRVMGKEIKFLLHFVKESKQDESGMPNNRFLAERTGGTYSTLKVQPAELEDSGVYFCASSPPPTGGRDTQYFGPGTRLTVL.

The V gene is TRBV6-1, the J gene TRBJ1-3; D uncertain. Germline CDR1 is MNHNS and CDR2 is SASEGT. Between the trimmed V and J ends, which lost 6 bases and 2 bases, there was a span of 5 bases. CDR3 length: 12 amino acids. This chain's CDR3 is CASRRAGNTIYF. The CDR3 DNA is TGTGCCAGCAGGAGGGCTGGAAACACCATATATTTT.

The rearrangement joins TRBV10-3 to TRBJ2-1, with unresolved D. Germline V lookup: CDR1 ENHRY, CDR2 SYGVKD. The V gene lost 7 bases and the J gene lost 8 bases, with 15 bases spanning the gap. The CDR3 runs to 13 residues. The DNA for the CDR3 is TGTGCCATCACCGCCTCAGTTACCCATGAGCAGTTCTTC. Encoded protein: CAITASVTHEQFF.

This clone was recorded only once. The V call is TRBV4-1, the J call TRBJ2-7; possible D gene TRBD2, 5 bases. The CDR3 is 16 amino acids. V was clipped by 3 bases and J by 0 bases, with 15 bases between them. Germline V CDR1 and CDR2: MGHRA, YSYEKL. CDR3 loop: CASSHGEGTVSYEQYF. As DNA, the CDR3 is TGCGCCAGCAGCCATGGTGAGGGTACCGTCTCCTACGAGCAGTACTTC.

The rearrangement uses TRBV5-5 and TRBJ2-5; 12 nucleotides align to TRBD1. V lost 0 bases and J lost 2; bases outside the gene matches: 8. The V gene's germline CDR1 is SGHKS and CDR2 YYEKEE (reference sequence). The CDR3 consists of 18 residues. The CDR3 is CASSLGGTGGAGQETQYF. The CDR3 coding sequence is TGTGCCAGCAGCTTGGGCGGGACAGGGGGCGCGGGGCAAGAGACCCAGTACTTC.

The rearrangement joins TRBV2 to TRBJ2-3; 10 positions match TRBD1. In germline, CDR1 is SNHLY, CDR2 FYNNEI. The V segment lost 10 bases and the J segment 3 bases; nucleotides outside the gene matches: 10. This CDR3 spans 15 amino acids. The DNA of the CDR3 is TGTGCCAACACGGCGCCGGGACAGGGGACAGATACGCAGTATTTT. Residues: CANTAPGQGTDTQYF.

CDR3 DNA sequence: TGTGCCATCAGTGCCCGGGACACATATCCAACTAATGAAAAACTGTTTTTT. Translation gives CAISARDTYPTNEKLFF. The chain employs TRBV10-3 and TRBJ1-4, with a weak D call TRBD1 (6 bases). Deletions cut 4 bases from V and 0 bases from J, with 15 bases between. CDR1 and CDR2 (germline): ENHRY, SYGVKD. The CDR3 runs to 17 residues.

This chain uses TRBV30 with TRBJ2-7; 8 bases are shared with TRBD2. Germline V CDR1 and CDR2: GTSNPN, SVGIG (reference sequence). There are 15 residues in the CDR3. V gave up 3 bases and J gave up 2 bases; unmatched junction bases: 9. The CDR3 region has the DNA TGTGCCTGGAGCGGAGGATTAGCGGGGACCTACGAGCAGTACTTC. Protein product: CAWSGGLAGTYEQYF.

The CDR3 loop reads CAISESHGEPGNTIYF. In DNA, the CDR3 is TGTGCCATCAGTGAGTCGCATGGGGAGCCTGGAAACACCATATATTTT. The V and J genes are TRBV10-3 and TRBJ1-3; unclear D gene. The CDR3 has 16 amino acids. Per germline, CDR1 ENHRY and CDR2 SYGVKD. Between the trimmed V and J ends, which lost 0 bases and 2 bases, there was a span of 11 bases.